The 28 T cell receptor beta chains below all came from one sample that was sequenced in a study of CDR3 diversity in severe acne. TCRdb re-analysed the PCR reads in MiXCR, keeping a single row per CDR3 protein. The table has 100,000 or so distinct CDR3 sequences, about half seen once. Material for sequencing was blood. The receptors here all came from a male donor with acne.

CDR3 loop: CASSVALRNYGYTF. As DNA, the CDR3 is TGTGCCAGCAGCGTAGCTTTGAGAAACTATGGCTACACCTTC. The rearrangement uses TRBV9 and TRBJ1-2; D is undetermined. The CDR3 contains 14 residues. V gave up 0 bases and J gave up 2 bases, with 8 bases separating them. Germline V gives CDR1 SGDLS, CDR2 YYNGEE.

About this clonotype itself: One junction end does not reproduce the germline sequence, and a read error may be involved. The CDR3 spells CSALGTSGSAGANVPTF. In DNA form, the CDR3 reads TGCAGTGCTCTGGGGACTAGCGGGAGTGCTGGGGCCAACGTCCCGACTTTC. The chain uses TRBV20-1 and TRBJ2-6; the match to TRBD2 covers 14 bases. The CDR3 loop spans 17 amino acids. Per the germline V gene, CDR1 is DFQATT and CDR2 is SNEGSKA (reference sequence).

The chain is built from TRBV20-1 and TRBJ2-1; 14 bases fit TRBD2. There are 16 residues in the CDR3. The V and J ends lost 5 bases and 6 bases, in that order; junction bases with no gene match: 9. Germline CDR1 and CDR2: DFQATT and SNEGSKA (reference sequence). The CDR3 here is CSAAGLAGGWLNEQFF. CDR3 in DNA: TGCAGTGCTGCCGGACTAGCGGGAGGTTGGCTCAATGAGCAGTTCTTC.

The V call is TRBV6-1, the J call TRBJ1-2; D unclear. Trimming removed 8 bases from V and 2 bases from J, with 18 bases in between. CDR3 length equals 15 residues. Germline assignment: CDR1 MNHNS and CDR2 SASEGT. The CDR3 is CASGRGGIRNYGYTF. CDR3 nucleotide sequence: TGTGCCAGCGGTCGGGGTGGCATCAGGAACTATGGCTACACCTTC.

This clonotype was recorded many times. J is TRBJ2-2 and V is TRBV19; D call uncertain. Germline CDR1 and CDR2: LNHDA and SQIVND (reference sequence). This CDR3 spans 17 amino acids. V shed 5 bases and J shed 5 bases, with 21 bases lying between them. The CDR3 DNA sequence: TGTGCCAGTAGTTTCCCCGTACAGCCCGATCAGACCGGGGAGCTGTTTTTT. It yields the protein CASSFPVQPDQTGELFF.

This sequence joins TRBV29-1 and TRBJ2-3; perhaps TRBD1 as D (5 bases). V was clipped by 8 bases and J by 4 bases, with 22 bases between them. Germline CDR1 is SQVTM and CDR2 is ANQGSEA. The CDR3 is 15 amino acids. DNA for the CDR3: TGCAGCACTGATGGCTTCCAGGGCCGGCCAGATACGCAGTATTTT. Translating it yields CSTDGFQGRPDTQYF.

The genes are TRBV7-9 and TRBJ1-2; 10 bases agree with TRBD1. After removal of 5 bases from V and 3 bases from J, the junction contained 6 bases not matched to a gene. This CDR3 comprises 15 residues. Per the germline V gene, CDR1 is SEHNR and CDR2 is FQNEAQ (reference sequence). DNA of the CDR3: TGTGCCAGCAGCCCGGCCGGGACAGGGGACTATGGCTACACCTTC. Its translation: CASSPAGTGDYGYTF.

The rearrangement links TRBV6-1 to TRBJ1-2; a weak D match, TRBD1 (6 bases). CDR1 MNHNS and CDR2 SASEGT come from the germline V gene. The ends were cut back, 5 bases at V and 2 bases at J, with 24 bases in the middle. This CDR3 has 18 amino acids. The CDR3 loop is CASSYGAGTLGGNYGYTF. For the CDR3, the DNA is TGTGCCAGCAGTTACGGAGCCGGGACACTCGGTGGCAACTATGGCTACACCTTC.

In this sample, this clonotype turned up many times. The gene calls are TRBV11-3 and TRBJ1-5; 9 bases line up with TRBD1. Germline lookup yields CDR1 SGHNT and CDR2 YENEEA. This CDR3 contains 17 residues. The junction had 10 bases not matched to a gene; V was cut back by 4 bases and J by 3 bases. The CDR3 DNA is TGTGCCAGCAGCTCCCGGACAGGGGACCTAAACAATCAGCCCCAGCATTTT. This encodes CASSSRTGDLNNQPQHF. Drawing the rest from reference TRBV11-3 and TRBJ1-5, the complete variable domain is EAGVVQSPRYKIIEKKQPVAFWCNPISGHNTLYWYLQNLGQGPELLIRYENEEAVDDSQLPKDRFSAERLKGVDSTLKIQPAELGDSAVYLCASSSRTGDLNNQPQHFGDGTRLSIL.

The genes are TRBV12-3 or TRBV12-4 and TRBJ2-5, with 9 bases that match TRBD1. The junction had 6 bases not matched to a gene; V was cut back by 5 bases and J by 5 bases. CDR3 size: 14 residues. The DNA for the CDR3 is TGTGCCAGCAGTGTATACAGGGGGCAGGAGACCCAGTACTTC. Residues: CASSVYRGQETQYF.

The chain combines TRBV7-6 with TRBJ2-3, with 8 bases lining up with TRBD2. The CDR3 is 13 residues long. V trimming: 5 bases; J trimming: 6 bases; junction bases outside the gene matches: 4. CDR1 and CDR2 (germline): SGHVS, FNYEAQ. CDR3: CASSRWTSDTQYF. The DNA of the CDR3 is TGTGCCAGCAGCCGTTGGACTAGCGATACGCAGTATTTT.

This clonotype was counted a single time. Given the absence of the conserved phenylalanine or tryptophan at the CDR3 end, a read error is likely. The DNA is left out, because the CDR3 cannot be placed on it with certainty; the CDR3 is given as TCRdb lists it. The rearrangement links TRBV20-1 to TRBJ2-2; no check of the table's D call, TRBD2, against the DNA was made. Germline CDR1 is DFQATT and CDR2 is SNEGSKA (reference sequence). The CDR3 spans 9 residues, counting both ends. This CDR3 is CSARILAGV.

This clonotype came up a few times. The V call is TRBV5-4, the J call TRBJ2-2; D is uncertain. The CDR3 length is 12 residues. The ends were cut back, 1 base at V and 4 bases at J, with 2 bases in the middle. Germline V gives CDR1 SGHNT, CDR2 YYREEE (reference sequence). CDR3 DNA sequence: TGTGCCAGCAGCTTGCTCACCGGGGAGCTGTTTTTT. Amino acids: CASSLLTGELFF.

This clonotype was seen only a few times. This chain joins TRBV7-8 and TRBJ2-5; 8 positions match TRBD2. The V and J ends lost 1 base and 1 base, in that order; junction bases with no gene match: 5. CDR3 length: 16 amino acids. Germline CDR1 is SGHVS and CDR2 is FQNEAQ. The CDR3 here is CASSLVLLAGQETQYF. Here the CDR3 DNA reads TGTGCCAGCAGCTTAGTACTCCTAGCGGGCCAAGAGACCCAGTACTTC.

This clonotype was counted at least ten times. The chain employs TRBV6-5 and TRBJ2-7; possibly TRBD1 for D (5 bases). CDR3 length: 13 residues. With 7 bases removed from V and 5 bases from J, the gap between germline ends came to 15 bases. CDR1 and CDR2 from the germline V gene are MNHEY and SVGAGI. As DNA, the CDR3 is TGTGCCAGCAAAAGACCAGGGTTCCACGAGCAGTACTTC. This codes for CASKRPGFHEQYF.

This clonotype was found many times. J is TRBJ1-4 and V is TRBV2, with D tentatively TRBD1 (5 bases). Germline V gene data show CDR1 as SNHLY and CDR2 as FYNNEI. CDR3 length equals 18 residues. With 6 bases removed from V and 0 bases from J, the gap between germline ends came to 20 bases. CDR3 region: CASRPDGTEDATNEKLFF. As DNA, the CDR3 is TGTGCCAGCAGGCCCGATGGGACGGAGGATGCAACTAATGAAAAACTGTTTTTT.

The sample holds a few counts of this clonotype. A much larger clone is a single base away; this may be a read error. This chain links TRBV20-1 with TRBJ2-1, with a tentative D call TRBD1 (8 bases). The V end lost 5 bases, the J end lost 10 bases, and 21 bases lay between the germline ends. CDR1 and CDR2 (germline): DFQATT, SNEGSKA (reference sequence). The length of the CDR3 is 14 residues. The CDR3 loop reads CSAAQGGGASEQFF. The CDR3 DNA reads as TGCAGTGCTGCACAGGGGGGGGGCGCGAGCGAGCAGTTCTTC.

The rearrangement joins TRBV11-3 to TRBJ2-1; 8 bases are a match to TRBD1. CDR3 length: 12 amino acids. The V gene end was trimmed by 6 bases and the J gene end by 12 bases; junction bases not matched to a gene: 7. Germline-derived CDR1 and CDR2 are SGHNT and YENEEA. Here the CDR3 reads CASSLSGTGQFF. DNA for the CDR3: TGTGCCAGCAGTCTCTCCGGGACAGGGCAGTTCTTC.

This clonotype has a count of ten or more. The V call is TRBV5-1, the J call TRBJ2-3; D might be TRBD1 (5 bases). The CDR3 totals 14 residues. The V end lost 0 bases, the J end lost 4 bases, and 9 bases lay between the germline ends. Germline CDR1 reads SGHRS; CDR2 reads YFSETQ. As DNA, the CDR3 is TGCGCCAGCAGCTTGGGACAGCTAGCAGATACGCAGTATTTT. Its protein is CASSLGQLADTQYF.

The chain is built from TRBV3-1 and TRBJ2-7, with 11 bases that match TRBD2. V lost 1 base and J lost 5; bases outside the gene matches: 4. Germline V gene lookup returns CDR1 LGHDT and CDR2 YNNKEL (reference sequence). CDR3 size: 15 residues. The CDR3 is CASSQALAGVDEQYF. The CDR3 coding sequence is TGTGCCAGCAGCCAAGCACTAGCGGGAGTCGACGAGCAGTACTTC.

On this clonotype itself: A junction boundary mismatches the germline segment, possibly from a read error. J is TRBJ2-6 and V is TRBV7-6; a possible D gene is TRBD2 (6 bases). The germline CDR1 and CDR2 sequences are SGHVS and FNYEAQ. This CDR3 is 16 amino acids long. The CDR3 region is CVSSLSGGSGANVLTF. The CDR3 DNA follows: TGTGTCAGCAGCTTAAGTGGGGGGTCTGGGGCCAACGTCCTGACTTTC. Full variable domain (missing parts from reference TRBV7-6 and TRBJ2-6): GAGVSQSPRYKVTKRGQDVALRCDPISGHVSLYWYRQALGQGPEFLTYFNYEAQQDKSGLPNDRFSAERPEGSISTLTIQRTEQRDSAMYRCVSSLSGGSGANVLTFGAGSRLTVL.

V gene TRBV6-2 or TRBV6-3 combines with J gene TRBJ2-3; the D gene is possibly TRBD1 (6 bases). Germline V lookup: CDR1 MNHEY, CDR2 SVGEGT. Trimming pared 5 bases from V and 2 bases from J, leaving 14 bases between. This CDR3 is built from 15 residues. In DNA, the CDR3 is TGTGCCAGCAGTCACTTACAGGGTTACACAGATACGCAGTATTTT. It translates to CASSHLQGYTDTQYF.

Turning to this clonotype: Just one base apart from a much larger clone, this may be a read error. The chain recombines TRBV19 with TRBJ1-4, with TRBD1 as a possible D gene (6 bases). The germline V gene has CDR1 LNHDA and CDR2 SQIVND (reference sequence). V was clipped by 5 bases and J by 1 base, with 17 bases between them. The CDR3 length is 17 residues. The CDR3, as DNA: TGTGCCAGTAGTTCGGACAGAGGAGATGTAACTAATGAAAAACTGTTTTTT. Amino acid sequence: CASSSDRGDVTNEKLFF. The full variable domain, completed using reference TRBV19 and TRBJ1-4, is DGGITQSPKYLFRKEGQNVTLSCEQNLNHDAMYWYRQDPGQGLRLIYYSQIVNDFQKGDIAEGYSVSREKKESFPLTVTSAQKNPTAFYLCASSSDRGDVTNEKLFFGSGTQLSVL.

The rearrangement uses TRBV15 and TRBJ2-1; a weak D match, TRBD1 (5 bases). The CDR3 covers 12 residues. V lost 4 bases to trimming and J lost 6 bases, with 7 bases between them. The germline CDR1 and CDR2 sequences are LNHNV and YYDKDF (reference sequence). CDR3 sequence (DNA): TGTGCCACCAGCACTAGGGGCAATGAGCAGTTCTTC. Residues: CATSTRGNEQFF.

This clonotype was detected ten times or more. This chain uses TRBV19 with TRBJ1-5; D unclear. Germline V gene sequence: CDR1 LNHDA, CDR2 SQIVND (reference sequence). With 7 bases removed from V and 0 bases from J, the gap between germline ends came to 13 bases. This CDR3 comprises 15 residues. The CDR3 is CASKPVADSNQPQHF. CDR3 bases: TGTGCCAGTAAGCCGGTTGCGGATAGCAATCAGCCCCAGCATTTT.

V gene TRBV20-1 combines with J gene TRBJ2-5; D is possibly TRBD1 or TRBD2 (6 bases each). Per the germline V gene, CDR1 is DFQATT and CDR2 is SNEGSKA (reference sequence). The ends were cut back, 6 bases at V and 5 bases at J, with 19 bases in the middle. The CDR3 covers 14 residues. CDR3 nucleotide sequence: TGCAGTGCCCTGGAGGTGGGGGGCAGGGAGACCCAGTACTTC. Its translation: CSALEVGGRETQYF.

This clonotype was seen a few times. V and J are TRBV2 and TRBJ1-2; D is undetermined. V lost 3 bases and J 4 bases, leaving 9 bases between the germline ends. Looked up from germline, CDR1 is SNHLY and CDR2 is FYNNEI. The CDR3 runs to 13 residues. The CDR3 reads CASSERILYGYTF. The CDR3 DNA is TGTGCCAGCAGTGAGCGGATACTCTATGGCTACACCTTC.

Details on this clonotype: Being one base from a much bigger clone, this may be a read error. A read error is likely, as this CDR3 ends without the conserved phenylalanine or tryptophan. This sequence joins TRBV6-5 and TRBJ2-3; 7 bases map to TRBD2. The germline V gene has CDR1 MNHEY and CDR2 SVGAGI. Trimming took 8 bases from V and 2 from J; bases not matched to a gene: 4. The CDR3 spans 13 residues. Written as DNA, the CDR3 is TGTGCCAGCGGGACTACCCCCACAGATACGCAGTATCTT. Its protein product is CASGTTPTDTQYL.